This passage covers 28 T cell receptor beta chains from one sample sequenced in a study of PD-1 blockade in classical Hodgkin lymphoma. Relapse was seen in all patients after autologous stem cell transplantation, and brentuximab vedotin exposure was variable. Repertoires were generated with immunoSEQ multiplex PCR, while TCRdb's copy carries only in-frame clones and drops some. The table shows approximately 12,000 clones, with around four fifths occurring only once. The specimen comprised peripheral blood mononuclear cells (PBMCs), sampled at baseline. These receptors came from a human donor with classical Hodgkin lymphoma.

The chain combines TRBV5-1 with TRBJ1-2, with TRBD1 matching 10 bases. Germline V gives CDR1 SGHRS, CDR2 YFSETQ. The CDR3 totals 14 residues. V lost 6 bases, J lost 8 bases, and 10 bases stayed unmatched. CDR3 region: CASKTSGQGQGYTF. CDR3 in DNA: TGCGCCAGCAAAACCTCGGGACAGGGGCAAGGCTACACCTTC.

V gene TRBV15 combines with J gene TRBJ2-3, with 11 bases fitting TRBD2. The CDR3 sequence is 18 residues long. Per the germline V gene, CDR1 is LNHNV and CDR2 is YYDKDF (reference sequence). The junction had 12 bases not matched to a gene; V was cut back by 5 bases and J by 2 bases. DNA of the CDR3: TGTGCCACCAGCGGACTAGCGGGCCAACGATACTACACAGATACGCAGTATTTT. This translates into CATSGLAGQRYYTDTQYF.

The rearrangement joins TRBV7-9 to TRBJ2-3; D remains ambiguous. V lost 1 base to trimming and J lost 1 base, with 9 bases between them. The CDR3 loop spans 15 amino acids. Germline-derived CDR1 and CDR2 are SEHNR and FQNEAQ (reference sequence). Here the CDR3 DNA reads TGTGCCAGCAGCTTAGATGGCCGACGCACAGATACGCAGTATTTT. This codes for CASSLDGRRTDTQYF.

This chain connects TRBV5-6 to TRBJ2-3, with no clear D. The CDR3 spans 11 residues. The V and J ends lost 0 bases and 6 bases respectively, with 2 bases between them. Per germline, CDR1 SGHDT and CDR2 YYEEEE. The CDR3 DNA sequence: TGTGCCAGCAGCTTGGTTGATACGCAGTATTTT. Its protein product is CASSLVDTQYF.

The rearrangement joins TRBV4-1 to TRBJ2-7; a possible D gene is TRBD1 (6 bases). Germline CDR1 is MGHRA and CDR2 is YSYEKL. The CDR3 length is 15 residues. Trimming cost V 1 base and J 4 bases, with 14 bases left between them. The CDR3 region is CASSQGLTGKYEQYF. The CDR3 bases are TGCGCCAGCAGCCAAGGGCTAACAGGGAAGTACGAGCAGTACTTC.

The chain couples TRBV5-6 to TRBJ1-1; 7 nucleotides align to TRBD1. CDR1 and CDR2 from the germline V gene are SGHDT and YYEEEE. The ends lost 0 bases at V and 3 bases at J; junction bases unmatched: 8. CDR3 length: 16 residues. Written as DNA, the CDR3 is TGTGCCAGCAGCTTGGCAATCCGACAGGGTTACACTGAAGCTTTCTTT. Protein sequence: CASSLAIRQGYTEAFF.

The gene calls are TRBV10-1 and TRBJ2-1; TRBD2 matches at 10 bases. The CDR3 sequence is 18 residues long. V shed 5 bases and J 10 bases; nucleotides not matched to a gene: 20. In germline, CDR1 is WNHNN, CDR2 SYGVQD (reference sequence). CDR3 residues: CASSPGRGVAGGFKEQFF. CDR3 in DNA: TGCGCCAGCAGTCCGGGTCGAGGGGTAGCGGGAGGTTTTAAGGAGCAGTTCTTC.

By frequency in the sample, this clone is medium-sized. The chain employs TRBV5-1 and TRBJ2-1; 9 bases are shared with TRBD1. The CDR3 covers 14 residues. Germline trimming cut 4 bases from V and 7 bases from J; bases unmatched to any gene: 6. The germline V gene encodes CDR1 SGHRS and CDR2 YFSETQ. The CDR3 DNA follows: TGCGCCAGCAGCCCGGGACAGGGAGAAAATGAGCAGTTCTTC. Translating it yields CASSPGQGENEQFF.

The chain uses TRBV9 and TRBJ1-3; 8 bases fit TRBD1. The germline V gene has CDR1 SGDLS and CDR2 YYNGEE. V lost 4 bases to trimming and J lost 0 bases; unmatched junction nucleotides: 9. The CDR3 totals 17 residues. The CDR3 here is CASSFGTGSNSGNTIYF. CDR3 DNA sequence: TGTGCCAGCAGCTTCGGGACAGGTTCGAACTCTGGAAACACCATATATTTT.

The CDR3 DNA is TGTGCCAGCTCAACGAGGAACACTGAAGCTTTCTTT. This translates into CASSTRNTEAFF. This chain connects TRBV18 to TRBJ1-1, with D unclear. Trimming cost V 5 bases and J 1 base, with 5 bases left between them. In germline, CDR1 is KGHSH, CDR2 LQKENI. CDR3 length: 12 amino acids.

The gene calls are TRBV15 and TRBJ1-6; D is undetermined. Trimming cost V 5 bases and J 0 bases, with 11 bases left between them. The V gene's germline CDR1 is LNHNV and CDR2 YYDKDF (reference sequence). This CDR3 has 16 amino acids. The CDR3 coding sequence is TGTGCCACCAGCGGCCACCCAAGCTCCTATAATTCACCCCTCCACTTT. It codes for CATSGHPSSYNSPLHF.

The CDR3 DNA reads TGTGCCAGCTCACCAACCAGGGTTCATTTCTCTGGAAACACCATATATTTT. This gives the protein CASSPTRVHFSGNTIYF. The chain links TRBV18 to TRBJ1-3; possible D gene TRBD1, 5 bases. The CDR3 spans 17 residues. The germline gives CDR1 KGHSH, CDR2 LQKENI. V shed 2 bases and J shed 0 bases, with 14 bases lying between them.

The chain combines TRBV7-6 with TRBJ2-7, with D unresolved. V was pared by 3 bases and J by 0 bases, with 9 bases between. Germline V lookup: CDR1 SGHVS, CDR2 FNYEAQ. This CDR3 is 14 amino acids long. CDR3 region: CASSFGVNSYEQYF. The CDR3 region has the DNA TGTGCCAGCAGCTTTGGGGTAAACTCCTACGAGCAGTACTTC.

This CDR3 is CASSLEPLKHYEQYF. As DNA, the CDR3 is TGTGCCAGCAGCTTAGAACCTTTAAAGCACTACGAGCAGTACTTC. J is TRBJ2-7 and V is TRBV11-2, with unresolved D. From germline, CDR1 is SGHAT and CDR2 FQNNGV. V dropped 0 bases and J dropped 3 bases, with 12 bases sitting between them. This CDR3 contains 15 residues.

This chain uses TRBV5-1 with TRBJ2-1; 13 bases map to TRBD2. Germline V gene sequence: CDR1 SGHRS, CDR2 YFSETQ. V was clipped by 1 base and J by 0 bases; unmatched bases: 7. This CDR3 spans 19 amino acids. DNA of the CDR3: TGCGCCAGCAGCTTGTACGGGACTAGCGGGACAAGCTCCTACAATGAGCAGTTCTTC. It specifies CASSLYGTSGTSSYNEQFF. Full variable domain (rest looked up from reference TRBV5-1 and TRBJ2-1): KAGVTQTPRYLIKTRGQQVTLSCSPISGHRSVSWYQQTPGQGLQFLFEYFSETQRNKGNFPGRFSGRQFSNSRSEMNVSTLELGDSALYLCASSLYGTSGTSSYNEQFFGPGTRLTVL.

DNA of the CDR3: TGTGCCAGCAGCCGACAGGGGGCGAGGGGCTACACCTTC. This codes for CASSRQGARGYTF. The V and J genes are TRBV11-2 and TRBJ1-2, with 10 bases aligning to TRBD1. The length of the CDR3 is 13 residues. From germline, CDR1 is SGHAT and CDR2 FQNNGV. With 5 bases clipped from V and 8 bases from J, the junction kept 5 bases outside the gene matches.

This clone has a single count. Here the CDR3 DNA reads TGCGCCAGCAGCCAGCCTGGACAGAAGGTTAACTATGGCTACACCTTC. It codes for CASSQPGQKVNYGYTF. V and J are TRBV4-1 and TRBJ1-2; D is possibly TRBD1 (6 bases). The CDR3 is 16 amino acids. Germline loops: CDR1 MGHRA, CDR2 YSYEKL. Trimming shortened V by 3 bases and J by 1 base, and 15 bases separated the two germline ends.

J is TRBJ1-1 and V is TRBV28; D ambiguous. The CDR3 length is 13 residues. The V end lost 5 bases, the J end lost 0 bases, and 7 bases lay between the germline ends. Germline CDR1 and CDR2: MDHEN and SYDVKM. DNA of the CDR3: TGTGCCAGCAGTAGTCCGGTGAACACTGAAGCTTTCTTT. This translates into CASSSPVNTEAFF.

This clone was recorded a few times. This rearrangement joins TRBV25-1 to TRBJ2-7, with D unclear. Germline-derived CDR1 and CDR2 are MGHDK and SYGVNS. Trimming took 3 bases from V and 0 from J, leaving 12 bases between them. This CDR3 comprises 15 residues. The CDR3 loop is CASSDEKPSSYEQYF. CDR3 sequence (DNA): TGTGCCAGCAGTGATGAGAAACCAAGCTCCTACGAGCAGTACTTC.

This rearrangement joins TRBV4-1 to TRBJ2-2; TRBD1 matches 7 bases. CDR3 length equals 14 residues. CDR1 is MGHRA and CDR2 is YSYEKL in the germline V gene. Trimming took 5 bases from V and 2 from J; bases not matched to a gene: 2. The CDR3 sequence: CASSRDRNTGELFF. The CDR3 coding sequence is TGCGCCAGCAGCAGGGACAGAAACACCGGGGAGCTGTTTTTT.

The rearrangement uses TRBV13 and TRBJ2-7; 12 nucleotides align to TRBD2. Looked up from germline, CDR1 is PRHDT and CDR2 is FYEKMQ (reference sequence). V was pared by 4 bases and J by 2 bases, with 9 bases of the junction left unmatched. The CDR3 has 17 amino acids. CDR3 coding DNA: TGTGCCAGCAGCTCGCCGGGACTAGCGGGCGGAACCTACGAGCAGTACTTC. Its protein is CASSSPGLAGGTYEQYF.

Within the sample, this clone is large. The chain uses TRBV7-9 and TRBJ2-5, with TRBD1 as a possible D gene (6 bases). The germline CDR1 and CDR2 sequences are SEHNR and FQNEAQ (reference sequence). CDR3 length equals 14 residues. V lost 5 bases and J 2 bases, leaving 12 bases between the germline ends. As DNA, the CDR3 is TGTGCCAGCAGCCCTAGGGGGTCGCAAGAGACCCAGTACTTC. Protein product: CASSPRGSQETQYF.

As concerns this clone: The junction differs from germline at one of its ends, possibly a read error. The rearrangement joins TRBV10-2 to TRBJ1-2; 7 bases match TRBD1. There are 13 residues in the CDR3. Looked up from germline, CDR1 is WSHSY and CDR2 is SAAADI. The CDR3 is CASMYRGNDGYTF. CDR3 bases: TGCGCCAGCATGTACAGGGGTAACGATGGCTACACCTTC.

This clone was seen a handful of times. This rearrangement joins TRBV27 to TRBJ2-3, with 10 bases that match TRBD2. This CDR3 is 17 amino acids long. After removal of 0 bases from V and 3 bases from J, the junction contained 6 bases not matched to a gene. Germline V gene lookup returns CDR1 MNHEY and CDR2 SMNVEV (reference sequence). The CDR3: CASSLSPLAGATDTQYF. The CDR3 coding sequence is TGTGCCAGCAGTTTATCCCCGCTAGCGGGAGCGACAGATACGCAGTATTTT.

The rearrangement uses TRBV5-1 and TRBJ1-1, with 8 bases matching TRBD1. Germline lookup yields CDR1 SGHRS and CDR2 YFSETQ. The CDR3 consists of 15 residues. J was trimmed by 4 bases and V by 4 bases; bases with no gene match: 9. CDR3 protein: CASSPPTGAGTEAFF. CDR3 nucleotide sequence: TGCGCCAGCAGCCCCCCGACAGGGGCGGGCACTGAAGCTTTCTTT.

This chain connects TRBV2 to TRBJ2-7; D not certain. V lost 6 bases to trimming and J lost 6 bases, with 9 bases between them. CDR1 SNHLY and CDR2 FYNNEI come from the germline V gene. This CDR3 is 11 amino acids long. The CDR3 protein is CASSRWGEQYF. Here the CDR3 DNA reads TGTGCCAGCAGCCGATGGGGCGAGCAGTACTTC.

Here the CDR3 DNA reads TGTGCCAGCAGTCGTGATGAGTCTGGAAACACCATATATTTT. This sequence encodes CASSRDESGNTIYF. The gene calls are TRBV6-6 and TRBJ1-3; D remains ambiguous. Per germline, CDR1 MNHNY and CDR2 SVGAGI (reference sequence). The CDR3 sequence is 14 residues long. The V gene lost 5 bases and the J gene lost 1 base, with 9 bases spanning the gap.

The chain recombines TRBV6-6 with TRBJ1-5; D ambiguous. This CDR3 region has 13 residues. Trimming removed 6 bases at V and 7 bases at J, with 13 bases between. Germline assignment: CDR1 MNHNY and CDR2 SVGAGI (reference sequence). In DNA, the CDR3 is TGTGCCAGCAGGGCCACTCACCAACAGCCCCAGCATTTT. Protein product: CASRATHQQPQHF.